The 3 T cell receptor beta chains below were found in one sample sequenced in a study of post-analysis software for immune sequencing data. Included in the TCR beta cDNA libraries were unique molecular identifiers. From the PCR reads, TCRdb called clonotypes with MiXCR, one entry per CDR3 protein. The sample lists about 820,000 distinct CDR3 sequences; under 70% were seen once. Study-level findings and limits: Patients used about 5 TRBV segments, including TRBV5-6, TRBV5-1 and TRBV20-1, more often than controls.

No cognate antigen is known for these TCRs. The specimen sequenced was blood. These receptors all come from a girl under 18 with multiple sclerosis.

J is TRBJ2-3 and V is TRBV29-1; D unresolved. The germline V and J ends were trimmed by 3 bases and 0 bases, with 4 bases remaining between them. Germline values: CDR1 SQVTM, CDR2 ANQGSEA. There are 12 residues in the CDR3. The CDR3 sequence is CSVDYSTDTQYF. For the CDR3, the DNA is TGCAGCGTTGATTATAGCACAGATACGCAGTATTTT.

This clonotype turned up a few times. The rearrangement links TRBV20-1 to TRBJ2-1; perhaps TRBD2 as D (7 bases). This CDR3 has 20 amino acids. Between the trimmed V and J ends, which lost 6 bases and 5 bases, there was a span of 35 bases. The germline V gene has CDR1 DFQATT and CDR2 SNEGSKA (reference sequence). In nucleotides, the CDR3 is TGCAGTGCCCCTATACCGCGGACTAGTGGGGGGGCCAGTTCCAACAATGAGCAGTTCTTC. Protein: CSAPIPRTSGGASSNNEQFF.

The chain couples TRBV20-1 to TRBJ2-3, with 9 bases fitting TRBD1. Germline V gives CDR1 DFQATT, CDR2 SNEGSKA (reference sequence). The length of the CDR3 is 14 residues. Germline trimming cut 6 bases from V and 0 bases from J; bases unmatched to any gene: 4. The CDR3 DNA reads as TGCAGTGCAAAACAGGGGGCTAGCACAGATACGCAGTATTTT. This translates into CSAKQGASTDTQYF.